The rows below give T cell receptor beta chains drawn from one sample of a study of T cell responses to AZD1222 COVID-19 vaccine. Sequencing used immunoSEQ multiplex PCR; TCRdb keeps in-frame clones, though not all of them. The sample holds about 130,000 clones, 75% to 90% seen once. Sample: peripheral blood, taken on day 0 of AZD1222 vaccination. The receptors were gathered from an adult in good health. Both conserved end residues are part of each CDR3. A D gene is named only where the DNA matches it firmly. Clone size is given for some rows only: seen once, a few or many times, or a class if the clone is expanded.

length,D,size,J,V,DNA,CDR3
16,NA,NA,TRBJ2-1,TRBV5-1,TGCGCCAGCAGCTTGGTCGGAGACGGCTCCTACAATGAGCAGTTCTTC,CASSLVGDGSYNEQFF
15,NA,NA,TRBJ1-1,TRBV5-4,TGTGCCAGCAGCCTCGAGGGACGGGTAAACACTGAAGCTTTCTTT,CASSLEGRVNTEAFF
16,NA,NA,TRBJ1-3,TRBV5-6,TGTGCCAGCAGCCCGGGGGCCGGAATCTCTGGAAACACCATATATTTT,CASSPGAGISGNTIYF
15,NA,NA,TRBJ1-2,TRBV5-4,TGTGCCAGCAGCTTGTACACAGGGAGCGTTCTTGGCTACACCTTC,CASSLYTGSVLGYTF
15,NA,NA,TRBJ2-7,TRBV5-1,TGCGCCAGCAGCTTGGACGGCGGGAACTCCTACGAGCAGTACTTC,CASSLDGGNSYEQYF
13,NA,once,TRBJ2-2,TRBV9,TGTGCCAGCAGCCCCCAAAACACCGGGGAGCTGTTTTTT,CASSPQNTGELFF
16,TRBD2,NA,TRBJ2-7,TRBV7-2,TGTGCCAGCAGCCAGGGACCAAGCGGGAGTGGATACGAGCAGTACTTC,CASSQGPSGSGYEQYF
15,NA,NA,TRBJ2-6,TRBV19,TGTGCCAGTCCGATCGGGTCCTCTGGGGCCAACGTCCTGACTTTC,CASPIGSSGANVLTF
14,NA,NA,TRBJ2-4,TRBV28,TGTGCCAGCGGCAGGGCTTTGGCCAAAAACATTCAGTACTTC,CASGRALAKNIQYF
16,NA,once,TRBJ1-4,TRBV6-5,TGTGCCAGCAGTTATCTCACGGGGCCCAGAGTGGAAAAACTGTTTTTT,CASSYLTGPRVEKLFF
14,NA,NA,TRBJ1-6,TRBV5-1,TGCGCCAGCAGGTCACAACCGAGTAATTCACCCCTCCACTTT,CASRSQPSNSPLHF
14,TRBD1,few,TRBJ1-1,TRBV6-4,TGTGCCAGCAGTATAGACAGGGGATCCACTGAAGCTTTCTTT,CASSIDRGSTEAFF
12,NA,NA,TRBJ1-2,TRBV16,TGTGCCAGCAGCCAGCCCTTAGATGGCTACACCTTC,CASSQPLDGYTF
13,NA,NA,TRBJ1-5,TRBV30,TGTGCCTGGGGATCGGGAGCGAATCAGCCCCAGCATTTT,CAWGSGANQPQHF
11,NA,NA,TRBJ1-4,TRBV30,TGTGCCTGGAGTCCTAGGGAAAAACTGTTTTTT,CAWSPREKLFF
14,NA,few,TRBJ1-3,TRBV7-2,TGTGCCAGCAGCTTAGAAGCCAGGCCAAACACCATATATTTT,CASSLEARPNTIYF
15,NA,NA,TRBJ2-7,TRBV15,TGTGCCACCAGCAGAGACTGGGCAACCGGAGGAGAGCAGTACTTC,CATSRDWATGGEQYF
12,NA,NA,TRBJ2-7,TRBV15,TGTGCCACCAGCAGACCTCCGGGACGGGCTTTTTTC,CATSRPPGRAFF
17,NA,few,TRBJ1-5,TRBV5-5,TGTGCCAGCAGCCCACGGGGGCCGGGTAATAGCAATCAGCCCCAGCATTTT,CASSPRGPGNSNQPQHF
14,NA,NA,TRBJ1-1,TRBV5-5,TGTGCCAGCAACACCGCAACAGGGATGACTGAAGCTTTCTTT,CASNTATGMTEAFF
15,TRBD2,NA,TRBJ2-3,TRBV4-3,TGCGCCAGCAGCCAAGGGACTAGCGTGATAGATACGCAGTATTTT,CASSQGTSVIDTQYF
15,NA,NA,TRBJ1-2,TRBV11-2,TGTGCCAGCAGCTTAGATCTGGCAGGGACCTATGGCTACACCTTC,CASSLDLAGTYGYTF
14,TRBD2,few,TRBJ2-1,TRBV9,TGTGCCAGCATACCGGGACTAGCGGAGAATGAGCAGTTCTTC,CASIPGLAENEQFF
14,TRBD1,NA,TRBJ1-3,TRBV27,TGTGCCAGCAGTGACCGGGACAGTAGAAACACCATATATTTT,CASSDRDSRNTIYF
15,NA,NA,TRBJ1-2,TRBV7-9,TGTGCCAGCAGCTTAATGGTATGGGGGGATCTTGGCTACACCTTC,CASSLMVWGDLGYTF
15,NA,NA,TRBJ1-1,TRBV7-3,TGTGCCAGCAGCTTAACGTCTCAGCCGAACACTGAAGCTTTCTTT,CASSLTSQPNTEAFF